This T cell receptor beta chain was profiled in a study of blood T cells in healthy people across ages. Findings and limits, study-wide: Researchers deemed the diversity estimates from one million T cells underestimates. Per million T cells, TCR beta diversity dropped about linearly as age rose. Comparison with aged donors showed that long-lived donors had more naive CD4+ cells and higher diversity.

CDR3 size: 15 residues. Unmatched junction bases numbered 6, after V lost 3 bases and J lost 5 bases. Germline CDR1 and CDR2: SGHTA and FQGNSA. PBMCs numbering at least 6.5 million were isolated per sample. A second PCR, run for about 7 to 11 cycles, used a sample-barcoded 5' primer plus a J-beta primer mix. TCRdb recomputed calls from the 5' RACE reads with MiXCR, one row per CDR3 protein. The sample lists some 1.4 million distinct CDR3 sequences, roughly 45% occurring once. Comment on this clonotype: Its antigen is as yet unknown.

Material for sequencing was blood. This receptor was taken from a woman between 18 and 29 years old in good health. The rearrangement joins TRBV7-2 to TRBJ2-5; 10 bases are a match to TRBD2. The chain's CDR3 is CASSLGLARWETQYF. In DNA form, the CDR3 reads TGTGCCAGCAGCTTGGGACTAGCGAGGTGGGAGACCCAGTACTTC.